This T cell receptor beta chain was identified during a study of shared clonotypes between healthy human individuals. Study-wide results and limits: Approximately 4.9% of naive CD4 clonotypes were shared across several donors. Non-shared clonotypes showed lower generation probabilities than clonotypes common to all four donors.

Naive CD8 cells, CD45RO-negative and positively selected for CCR7, excluded terminally differentiated effector memory CD45RA+ cells. Generated by immunoSEQ multiplex PCR, the TCRdb table keeps only in-frame clones and is missing some. This sample has some 740,000 clones, with roughly 92% found just once. On this clone itself: Its antigen is not identified.

The CDR3 totals 14 residues. V lost 0 bases, J lost 4 bases, and 7 bases lay in between. Looked up from germline, CDR1 is MRHNA and CDR2 is SNTAGT. The TCR was taken from a man between 25 and 39 years old in good health. Specimen: naive CD8+ T cells sorted from blood. This rearrangement joins TRBV6-4 to TRBJ2-1; D gene uncertain. CDR3 residues: CASSDSSRYNEQFF. The CDR3 nucleotides are TGTGCCAGCAGTGACTCTAGTAGGTACAATGAGCAGTTCTTC.